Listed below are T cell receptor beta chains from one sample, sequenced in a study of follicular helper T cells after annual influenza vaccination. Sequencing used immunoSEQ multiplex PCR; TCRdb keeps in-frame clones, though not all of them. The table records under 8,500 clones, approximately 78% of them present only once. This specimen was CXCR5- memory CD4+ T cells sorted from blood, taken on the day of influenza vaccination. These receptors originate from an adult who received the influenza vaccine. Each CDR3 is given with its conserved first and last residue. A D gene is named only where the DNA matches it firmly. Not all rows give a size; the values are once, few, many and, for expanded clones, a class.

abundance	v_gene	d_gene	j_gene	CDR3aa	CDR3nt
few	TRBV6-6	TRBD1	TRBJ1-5	CASSYSSRGRGQPQHF	TGTGCCAGCAGTTACTCGAGCAGGGGGCGCGGTCAGCCCCAGCATTTT
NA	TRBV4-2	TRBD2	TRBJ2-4	CASSQETSGPQAKNIQYF	TGTGCCAGCAGCCAAGAGACTAGCGGGCCCCAAGCCAAAAACATTCAGTACTTC
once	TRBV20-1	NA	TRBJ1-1	CSAPMNTEAFF	TGCAGTGCGCCCATGAACACTGAAGCTTTCTTT
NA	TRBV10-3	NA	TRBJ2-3	CAISETPMEGDTQYF	TGTGCCATCAGTGAAACCCCTATGGAGGGGGATACGCAGTATTTT
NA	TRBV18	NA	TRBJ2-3	CASSPTQGATDTQYF	TGTGCCAGCTCACCGACCCAAGGGGCCACAGATACGCAGTATTTT
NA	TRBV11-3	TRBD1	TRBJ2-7	CASSFDEGARGVQYF	TGTGCCAGCAGCTTTGATGAGGGGGCGCGTGGGGTGCAGTACTTC
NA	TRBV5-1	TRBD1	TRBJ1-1	CASTPGQGRRWTEAFF	TGCGCCAGCACCCCCGGACAGGGACGCCGGTGGACTGAAGCTTTCTTT
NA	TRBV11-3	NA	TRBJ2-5	CASSLGGQETQYF	TGTGCCAGCAGCTTAGGGGGGCAAGAGACCCAGTACTTC
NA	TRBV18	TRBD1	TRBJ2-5	CASSQNRGNFQETQYF	TGTGCCAGCTCCCAAAACAGGGGAAATTTCCAAGAGACCCAGTACTTC
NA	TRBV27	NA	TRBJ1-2	CASSTSWAAYGYTF	TGTGCCAGCAGCACCAGTTGGGCCGCCTATGGCTACACCTTC
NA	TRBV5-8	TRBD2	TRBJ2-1	CASSLAVSGGALSQFF	TGTGCCAGCAGCTTGGCGGTGAGCGGGGGGGCTTTATCTCAGTTCTTC
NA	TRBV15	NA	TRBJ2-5	CATSRDLGAANQETQYF	TGTGCCACCAGCAGGGATTTGGGGGCAGCCAATCAAGAGACCCAGTACTTC
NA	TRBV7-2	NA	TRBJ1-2	CASSLLRGADGYTF	TGTGCCAGCAGCCTCCTCCGGGGGGCGGATGGCTACACCTTC
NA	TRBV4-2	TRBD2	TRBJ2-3	CASSQDPERGGDTQYF	TGTGCCAGCAGCCAAGATCCGGAACGGGGGGGCGATACGCAGTATTTT
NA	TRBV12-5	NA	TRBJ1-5	CASGQHQGNQPQHF	TGTGCTAGTGGTCAGCATCAGGGAAATCAGCCCCAGCATTTT
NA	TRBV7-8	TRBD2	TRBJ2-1	CASSPNTGGPANEQFF	TGTGCCAGCAGCCCGAACACGGGGGGGCCCGCCAATGAGCAGTTCTTC
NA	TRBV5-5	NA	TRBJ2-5	CASSWGSGQETQYF	TGTGCCAGCAGCTGGGGATCTGGGCAAGAGACCCAGTACTTC
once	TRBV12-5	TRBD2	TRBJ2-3	CASGSTPGSGGPDTQYF	TGTGCTAGTGGTTCGACCCCGGGAAGCGGGGGGCCGGATACGCAGTATTTT
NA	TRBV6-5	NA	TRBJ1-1	CASTRGSNTEAFF	TGTGCCAGCACCAGAGGCTCGAACACTGAAGCTTTCTTT
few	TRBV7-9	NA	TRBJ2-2	CASSLGANTGELFF	TGTGCCAGCAGCTTAGGTGCGAACACCGGGGAGCTGTTTTTT
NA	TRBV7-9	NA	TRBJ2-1	CASSPRRGANNEQFF	TGTGCCAGCAGCCCCCGACGGGGGGCTAACAATGAGCAGTTCTTC
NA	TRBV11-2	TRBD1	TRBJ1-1	CASRYTGGTEAFF	TGTGCCAGCAGATATACAGGGGGCACTGAAGCTTTCTTT
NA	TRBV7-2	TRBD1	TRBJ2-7	CASSLAVDRAYEQYF	TGTGCCAGCAGCTTAGCGGTGGACAGGGCCTACGAGCAGTACTTC
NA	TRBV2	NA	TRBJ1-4	CASSGQTNEKLFF	TGTGCCAGCAGTGGACAGACAAATGAAAAACTGTTTTTT
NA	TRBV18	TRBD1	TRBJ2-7	CASSPTDRVVYEQYF	TGTGCCAGCTCACCCACGGACAGGGTGGTCTACGAGCAGTACTTC
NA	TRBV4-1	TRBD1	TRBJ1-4	CASSQRGTGGGKLFF	TGCGCCAGCAGCCAACGCGGGACAGGGGGCGGAAAACTGTTTTTT
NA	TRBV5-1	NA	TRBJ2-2	CASRGGTLNTGELFF	TGCGCCAGCAGGGGAGGGACACTGAACACCGGGGAGCTGTTTTTT
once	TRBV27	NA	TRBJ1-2	CASSSGGRGHYGYTF	TGTGCCAGCAGTTCGGGGGGGCGAGGTCACTATGGCTACACCTTC
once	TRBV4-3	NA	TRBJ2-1	CASSQDHARVTFF	TGCGCCAGCAGCCAAGATCATGCCAGGGTAACGTTCTTC
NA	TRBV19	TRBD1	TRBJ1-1	CASADRAMNTEAFF	TGTGCCAGTGCGGACAGGGCGATGAACACTGAAGCTTTCTTT
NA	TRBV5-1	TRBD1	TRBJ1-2	CASSSQGQVNYGYTF	TGCGCCAGCAGCTCCCAGGGACAGGTTAACTATGGCTACACCTTC
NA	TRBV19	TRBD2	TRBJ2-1	CASTLPGGWDDEQFF	TGTGCCAGTACCCTCCCGGGGGGGTGGGATGATGAGCAGTTCTTC
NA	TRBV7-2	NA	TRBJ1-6	CASSLRDTGWSPLHF	TGTGCCAGCAGCTTGCGGGATACAGGGTGGTCACCCCTCCACTTT
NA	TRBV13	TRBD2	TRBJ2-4	CASSLGRGNIQYF	TGTGCCAGCAGCTTGGGGCGGGGGAACATTCAGTACTTC
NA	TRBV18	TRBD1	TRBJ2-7	CASSLDRGFSSYEQYF	TGTGCCAGCTCACTGGACAGGGGGTTTTCCTCTTACGAGCAGTACTTC
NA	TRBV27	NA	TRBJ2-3	CASSFQGHTTDTQYF	TGTGCCAGCAGTTTCCAGGGGCACACCACAGATACGCAGTATTTT
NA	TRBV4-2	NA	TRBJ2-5	CASSQVWGLKETQYF	TGTGCCAGCAGCCAAGTTTGGGGGCTGAAAGAGACCCAGTACTTC
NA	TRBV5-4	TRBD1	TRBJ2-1	CASSQVQGARLGQFF	TGTGCCAGCAGCCAGGTACAGGGGGCGCGTTTAGGGCAGTTCTTC
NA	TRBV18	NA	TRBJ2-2	CASPLGAGKNTGELFF	TGTGCCAGCCCGCTTGGGGCGGGGAAGAACACCGGGGAGCTGTTTTTT
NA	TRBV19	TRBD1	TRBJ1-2	CASRVQGDRGGLLNTF	TGTGCCAGTAGGGTCCAAGGCGACAGGGGCGGCCTACTTAACACCTTC
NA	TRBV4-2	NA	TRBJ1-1	CASSQVATPLNTEAFF	TGTGCCAGCAGCCAAGTCGCTACACCTTTGAACACTGAAGCTTTCTTT
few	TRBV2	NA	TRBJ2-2	CASRDTGELFF	TGTGCCAGCAGGGACACCGGGGAGCTGTTTTTT
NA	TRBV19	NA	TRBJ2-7	CASSIGPGIYEQYF	TGTGCCAGTAGTATCGGCCCAGGGATCTACGAGCAGTACTTC
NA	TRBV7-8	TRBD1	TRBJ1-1	CASSFQGAGTEAFF	TGTGCCAGCAGCTTCCAGGGGGCGGGCACTGAAGCTTTCTTT
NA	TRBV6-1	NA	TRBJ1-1	CASSEQGSYTEAFF	TGTGCCAGCAGTGAACAGGGGAGCTACACTGAAGCTTTCTTT
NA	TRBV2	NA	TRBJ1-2	CASSEGRAGPYGYTF	TGTGCCAGCAGTGAAGGCAGGGCAGGACCCTATGGCTACACCTTC